The 25 T cell receptor beta chains below come from one sample, sequenced in a study of cytomegalovirus exposure and HLA in healthy donors. Primers for the PCR totalled 60 Vbeta and 13 Jbeta. Assay: immunoSEQ multiplex PCR; the TCRdb copy retains only in-frame clones and omits some. The data contain approximately 100,000 clones, about 76% of them singletons. Specimen: PBMCs. The receptors come from a man aged 40-55 years in good health and CMV-seronegative.

This clone was observed a few times. The chain links TRBV6-5 to TRBJ1-1, with unresolved D. Trimming took 5 bases from V and 10 from J, leaving 23 bases between them. This CDR3 has 15 residues. Germline assignment: CDR1 MNHEY and CDR2 SVGAGI. The CDR3 loop reads CASSLTEPQRGGAFF. The DNA for the CDR3 is TGTGCCAGCAGTCTTACGGAGCCCCAGCGAGGAGGAGCTTTCTTT.

The CDR3 DNA follows: TGCGCCAGCAGCCAAAGAACTAGCGGTGCCAAAAACATTCAGTACTTC. It yields the protein CASSQRTSGAKNIQYF. The chain has TRBV4-3 and TRBJ2-4; 8 positions agree with TRBD2. The J segment lost 1 base and the V segment lost 2 bases, leaving 4 bases of the junction unmatched. Germline CDR1 is LGHNA and CDR2 is YSLEER. The CDR3 loop spans 16 amino acids.

The V and J genes are TRBV4-1 and TRBJ2-7; D is perhaps TRBD2 (5 bases). The V gene's germline CDR1 is MGHRA and CDR2 YSYEKL. Trimming took off 3 bases at V and 6 bases at J, with 9 bases between the two ends. CDR3 length equals 12 residues. CDR3: CASSQEVGEQYF. CDR3 bases: TGCGCCAGCAGCCAGGAGGTGGGCGAGCAGTACTTC.

This rearrangement joins TRBV4-2 to TRBJ2-7, with a tentative D call TRBD2 (6 bases). Germline CDR1 reads LGHNA; CDR2 reads YNFKEQ. The V gene lost 4 bases and the J gene lost 2 bases, with 15 bases spanning the gap. The CDR3 totals 15 residues. CDR3 residues: CASSRPGRGTYEQYF. The CDR3 nucleotides are TGTGCCAGCAGCCGCCCCGGACGGGGGACCTACGAGCAGTACTTC.

This clone appeared a few times. J is TRBJ2-3 and V is TRBV30; the D gene is possibly TRBD1 (5 bases). The germline CDR1 and CDR2 sequences are GTSNPN and SVGIG (reference sequence). The CDR3 contains 14 residues. The germline V and J ends were trimmed by 4 bases and 3 bases, with 14 bases remaining between them. This chain's CDR3 is CAWKRGFGTDTQYF. CDR3 nucleotides: TGTGCCTGGAAAAGGGGTTTTGGGACAGATACGCAGTATTTT.

The genes are TRBV6-5 and TRBJ1-5; D ambiguous. Germline assignment: CDR1 MNHEY and CDR2 SVGAGI. V shed 6 bases and J shed 6 bases, with 12 bases lying between them. The CDR3 extends over 13 amino acids. The CDR3 nucleotides are TGTGCCAGCAGCCGCGGGGAAGGTCAGCCCCAGCATTTT. It translates to CASSRGEGQPQHF.

The chain uses TRBV5-6 and TRBJ1-1, with 7 bases that match TRBD1. V dropped 0 bases and J dropped 3; count of bases not matched to a gene: 5. Germline assignment: CDR1 SGHDT and CDR2 YYEEEE. The CDR3 totals 15 residues. The CDR3 DNA reads as TGTGCCAGCAGCTTGGTGTCAGGGGGGTACACTGAAGCTTTCTTT. Residues: CASSLVSGGYTEAFF.

V and J are TRBV6-5 and TRBJ1-4; 9 bases align to TRBD1. Germline V CDR1 and CDR2: MNHEY, SVGAGI. The CDR3 consists of 15 residues. J was trimmed by 5 bases and V by 5 bases; bases with no gene match: 6. CDR3 residues: CASSLDRGWNEKLFF. CDR3 DNA: TGTGCCAGCAGTCTGGACAGGGGATGGAATGAAAAACTGTTTTTT.

The gene calls are TRBV5-1 and TRBJ1-4; TRBD1 is a possible D gene (6 bases). The CDR3 consists of 15 residues. The V gene lost 0 bases and the J gene lost 7 bases, with 13 bases spanning the gap. The V gene's germline CDR1 is SGHRS and CDR2 YFSETQ. The CDR3 region has the DNA TGCGCCAGCAGCTTGGCTACAGGGAGGGGTGAAAAACTGTTTTTT. The encoded protein is CASSLATGRGEKLFF.

This clone was recorded a few times. The rearrangement joins TRBV7-8 to TRBJ1-1; no clear D. Trimming removed 0 bases from V and 1 base from J, with 9 bases in between. The CDR3 has 15 amino acids. The V gene's germline CDR1 is SGHVS and CDR2 FQNEAQ. The CDR3 reads CASSLAPRGNTEAFF. CDR3 nucleotides: TGTGCCAGCAGCTTAGCGCCTCGGGGGAACACTGAAGCTTTCTTT.

As regards this clone: This specimen includes other DNA sequences encoding the same CDR3. V usage is TRBV4-3 and J usage is TRBJ1-2; 10 positions agree with TRBD1. CDR3 size: 15 residues. Per germline, CDR1 LGHNA and CDR2 YSLEER. Germline trimming cut 1 base from V and 3 bases from J; bases unmatched to any gene: 2. DNA of the CDR3: TGCGCCAGCAGCCAAGGACAGGGGGCTTACTATGGCTACACCTTC. As protein: CASSQGQGAYYGYTF.

This clone came up a few times. V is TRBV9 and J is TRBJ1-3; D possibly corresponds to TRBD1 (6 bases). The V gene's germline CDR1 is SGDLS and CDR2 YYNGEE. V shed 2 bases and J shed 6 bases, with 18 bases lying between them. The CDR3 is made up of 16 amino acids. CDR3 region: CASSVGALTGTNTIYF. For the CDR3, the DNA is TGTGCCAGCAGCGTCGGGGCGTTGACAGGTACAAACACCATATATTTT.

CDR3 sequence reads: CASSVVPGDAETQYF. The CDR3 nucleotides read TGTGCCAGCAGCGTAGTCCCGGGAGACGCGGAGACCCAGTACTTC. V is TRBV9 and J is TRBJ2-5; tentative D call: TRBD2 (6 bases). The CDR3 spans 15 residues. Germline V gene sequence: CDR1 SGDLS, CDR2 YYNGEE. V lost 0 bases to trimming and J lost 5 bases, with 14 bases between them.

There are a few counts of this clone. The J gene is TRBJ2-2, the V gene TRBV9; tentative D call: TRBD2 (6 bases). CDR3 length: 17 residues. Germline assignment: CDR1 SGDLS and CDR2 YYNGEE. Trimming cost V 3 bases and J 1 base, with 16 bases left between them. CDR3 DNA: TGTGCCAGCAGCGCCACTCCGGGGGTGGGGAACACCGGGGAGCTGTTTTTT. Residues: CASSATPGVGNTGELFF.

V is TRBV4-1 and J is TRBJ2-5; no clear D. The V gene's germline CDR1 is MGHRA and CDR2 YSYEKL. This CDR3 comprises 12 residues. Trimming stripped 6 bases from V and 4 bases from J, with 9 bases between. The DNA of the CDR3 is TGCGCCAGCAGTCAACAAGCAGAGACCCAGTACTTC. Translated, it gives CASSQQAETQYF.

The chain has TRBV5-1 and TRBJ2-7, with 8 bases matching TRBD1. The junction had 5 bases not matched to a gene; V was cut back by 3 bases and J by 3 bases. The CDR3 consists of 14 residues. Looked up from germline, CDR1 is SGHRS and CDR2 is YFSETQ. CDR3 sequence: CASSSGQGYYEQYF. In DNA form, the CDR3 reads TGCGCCAGCAGCTCCGGACAGGGATACTACGAGCAGTACTTC.

The chain has TRBV7-9 and TRBJ1-2; D not certain. The V end lost 5 bases, the J end lost 6 bases, and 7 bases lay between the germline ends. The germline V gene encodes CDR1 SEHNR and CDR2 FQNEAQ (reference sequence). The length of the CDR3 is 11 residues. The CDR3 loop is CASSPADGYTF. The CDR3 DNA is TGTGCCAGCAGCCCAGCGGATGGCTACACCTTC.

This chain uses TRBV5-1 with TRBJ1-4, with TRBD1 matching over 8 bases. This CDR3 has 15 residues. After removal of 4 bases from V and 5 bases from J, the junction contained 7 bases not matched to a gene. Germline V lookup: CDR1 SGHRS, CDR2 YFSETQ. The DNA for the CDR3 is TGCGCCAGCAGCCCGACAGGGGAATTCAATGAAAAACTGTTTTTT. This encodes CASSPTGEFNEKLFF. Complete variable domain (other parts from reference TRBV5-1 and TRBJ1-4): KAGVTQTPRYLIKTRGQQVTLSCSPISGHRSVSWYQQTPGQGLQFLFEYFSETQRNKGNFPGRFSGRQFSNSRSEMNVSTLELGDSALYLCASSPTGEFNEKLFFGSGTQLSVL.

This clone was recorded once. V usage is TRBV27 and J usage is TRBJ1-4; D may be TRBD1 (6 bases). With 1 base removed from V and 5 bases from J, the gap between germline ends came to 17 bases. This CDR3 comprises 17 residues. Per germline, CDR1 MNHEY and CDR2 SMNVEV (reference sequence). CDR3 residues: CASSLYPPTGINEKLFF. DNA of the CDR3: TGTGCCAGCAGTTTATATCCCCCCACAGGGATCAATGAAAAACTGTTTTTT.

The chain joins TRBV7-2 to TRBJ1-5; D is undetermined. The CDR3 runs to 15 residues. The V end was cut by 5 bases, the J end by 0 bases, with 11 bases between. In germline, CDR1 is SGHTA, CDR2 FQGNSA. As DNA, the CDR3 is TGTGCCAGCAGCCCGCCGGGTGGTAGCAATCAGCCCCAGCATTTT. Translation gives CASSPPGGSNQPQHF.

The V call is TRBV11-2, the J call TRBJ2-7, with 7 positions matching TRBD1. This CDR3 spans 14 amino acids. J gave up 0 bases and V 4 bases, and 3 bases lay outside the gene matches. CDR1 is SGHAT and CDR2 is FQNNGV in the germline V gene. The CDR3 loop is CASSSRDSSYEQYF. CDR3 nucleotides: TGTGCCAGCAGCTCCCGGGACAGCTCCTACGAGCAGTACTTC.

The CDR3 sequence: CASSGKGQKTYEQYF. For the CDR3, the DNA is TGTGCCAGCAGCGGAAAGGGACAGAAGACCTACGAGCAGTACTTC. This chain links TRBV5-4 with TRBJ2-7; 7 bases align to TRBD1. Germline loops: CDR1 SGHNT, CDR2 YYREEE (reference sequence). V was pared by 4 bases and J by 2 bases, with 9 bases of the junction left unmatched. This CDR3 has 15 amino acids. Drawing the rest from reference TRBV5-4 and TRBJ2-7, the complete variable domain is ETGVTQSPTHLIKTRGQQVTLRCSSQSGHNTVSWYQQALGQGPQFIFQYYREEENGRGNFPPRFSGLQFPNYSSELNVNALELDDSALYLCASSGKGQKTYEQYFGPGTRLTVT.

This clone was counted between two and nine times. The chain carries TRBV29-1 and TRBJ2-1; 7 bases map to TRBD2. This CDR3 contains 14 residues. Germline CDR1 reads SQVTM; CDR2 reads ANQGSEA. After removal of 6 bases from V and 0 bases from J, the junction contained 5 bases not matched to a gene. The CDR3 region is CSVERGDSYNEQFF. The CDR3 DNA is TGCAGCGTGGAACGGGGGGACTCCTACAATGAGCAGTTCTTC.

The CDR3 sequence: CASSLAVTQETQYF. CDR3 sequence (DNA): TGTGCCAGCAGCTTAGCAGTGACTCAAGAGACCCAGTACTTC. The J gene is TRBJ2-5, the V gene TRBV7-2; the D is unclear. V was trimmed by 0 bases and J by 2 bases, leaving 7 bases between them. The CDR3 sequence is 14 residues long. CDR1 is SGHTA, CDR2 FQGNSA, per germline. Drawing the rest from reference TRBV7-2 and TRBJ2-5, the complete variable domain is GAGVSQSPSNKVTEKGKDVELRCDPISGHTALYWYRQSLGQGLEFLIYFQGNSAPDKSGLPSDRFSAERTGGSVSTLTIQRTQQEDSAVYLCASSLAVTQETQYFGPGTRLLVL.

The CDR3 nucleotides are TGTGCCAGCAGCACAGGACAGGGTAGGACCTACAATGAGCAGTTCTTC. Protein sequence: CASSTGQGRTYNEQFF. The chain combines TRBV5-5 with TRBJ2-1, with 8 bases aligning to TRBD1. Trimming cost V 4 bases and J 2 bases; bases outside gene matches: 8. The length of the CDR3 is 16 residues. CDR1 is SGHKS, CDR2 YYEKEE, per germline (reference sequence).